The clone carrying this T cell receptor beta chain was detected once. Its specificity is not known. Here immunoSEQ multiplex PCR was the method, and the copy in TCRdb shows in-frame clones only, minus some. The data contain about 19,000 clones, 70% to 80% of them singletons. The unexposed donors gave CD4+ T cells in about 2011-2019, prior to COVID-19. After around nine days of culture, CD4+ T cells were isolated. As cell numbers allowed, unexposed-donor CD4+ T cells faced SARS-CoV-2 S/N and four cold-coronavirus spikes. PBMCs were plated at two million per well in IL-2-containing medium. On days 3 and 7, cultures got half fresh IL-2 medium. This CDR3 region has 14 residues. The V gene lost 8 bases and the J gene lost 6 bases, with 16 bases spanning the gap. Germline CDR1 and CDR2: MNHEY and SVGAGI. This sample was taken from a study of CD4 T cells in relation to SARS-CoV-2 and coronaviruses.

This sequence joins TRBV6-5 and TRBJ1-4; no reliable D call. The TCR originated in a human donor in good health. The sequenced sample was CD4+ T cells from PBMCs, cultured in vitro. CDR3 sequence reads: CASRSWAPDEKLFF. The CDR3 nucleotides are TGTGCCAGCCGTAGTTGGGCGCCTGATGAAAAACTGTTTTTT.